The 5 T cell receptor beta chains presented below share a single source sample, sequenced in a study of metastatic and nonmetastatic thyroid tumors. No treatment had been given to any patient before thyroid surgery. MiXCR reprocessed the PCR reads for TCRdb. Of 13,000 to 15,000 clones detected, approximately 12% appear once; the ten largest clones hold about 14%. The sequenced sample consisted of blood. The receptors here all came from a female donor with papillary thyroid cancer or a benign thyroid nodule (not recorded which). Some clones in this sample may be carry-over from other donors' samples.

This clone was counted many times. The chain employs TRBV7-9 and TRBJ1-6; D gene uncertain. The V end lost 1 base, the J end lost 7 bases, and 5 bases lay between the germline ends. Germline lookup yields CDR1 SEHNR and CDR2 FQNEAQ (reference sequence). The CDR3 has 13 amino acids. CDR3 nucleotides: TGTGCCAGCAGCTTAGATGGAAATTCACCCCTCCACTTT. Encoded protein: CASSLDGNSPLHF.

This clone was detected ten times or more. This sequence joins TRBV11-2 and TRBJ2-7; tentatively, D is TRBD1 or TRBD2 (6 bases each). CDR1 is SGHAT and CDR2 is FQNNGV in the germline V gene. V was clipped by 3 bases and J by 3 bases, with 15 bases between them. The CDR3 totals 15 residues. The DNA for the CDR3 is TGTGCCAGCAGCTTCGAATCCGGGGGCAACTACGAGCAGTACTTC. Its protein is CASSFESGGNYEQYF.

Relative to its sample, this clone is medium-sized (0.01 to 0.1%). The gene calls are TRBV27 and TRBJ2-7; D uncertain. CDR1 and CDR2 from the germline V gene are MNHEY and SMNVEV (reference sequence). The V end was cut by 0 bases, the J end by 5 bases, with 11 bases between. The CDR3 is 14 residues long. The CDR3 region is CASSLSPGRHEQYF. In DNA form, the CDR3 reads TGTGCCAGCAGTTTATCGCCGGGTCGCCACGAGCAGTACTTC.

Points on this clone: A clone one base away is much larger, so this may be a read error. The DNA for the CDR3 is TGTGCCAGCAGATTAACGCCGGCTAGCGGGGGTTCCTACAATGAGCAGTTCTTC. This translates into CASRLTPASGGSYNEQFF. The chain recombines TRBV7-3 with TRBJ2-1; 10 positions agree with TRBD2. This CDR3 contains 18 residues. CDR1 and CDR2 (germline): SGHTA, FQGTGA.

Ten or more counts support this clone. The CDR3 here is CASSYRDSTDTQYF. In DNA, the CDR3 is TGTGCCAGCAGCTACCGGGACTCCACAGATACGCAGTATTTT. The chain employs TRBV11-2 and TRBJ2-3; the D gene is possibly TRBD2 (6 bases). Trimming took off 4 bases at V and 2 bases at J, with 10 bases between the two ends. CDR1 and CDR2 (germline): SGHAT, FQNNGV. There are 14 residues in the CDR3. Looking up the rest from reference TRBV11-2 and TRBJ2-3 gives the full variable domain: EAGVAQSPRYKIIEKRQSVAFWCNPISGHATLYWYQQILGQGPKLLIQFQNNGVVDDSQLPKDRFSAERLKGVDSTLKIQPAKLEDSAVYLCASSYRDSTDTQYFGPGTRLTVL.